This entry describes one T cell receptor beta chain. The antigen is not known. The entry originates in a study of shared clonotypes between healthy human individuals. Regarding the study as a whole: Owing to a small donor count, the genetic and exposure-history diversity represented was limited. The naive CD4 repertoires of four donors were compared, and about 5% of clonotypes were shared.

V gave up 5 bases and J gave up 7 bases, with 12 bases separating them. Per the germline V gene, CDR1 is MNHEY and CDR2 is SVGAGI. CDR3 length: 14 residues. Per the original methods: Junction-only immunoSEQ data arrived without quality scores, meaning filtering differed. Assay: immunoSEQ multiplex PCR; the TCRdb copy retains only in-frame clones and omits some. Clonal size and the V and J genes are those of that table, whereas D and trimming came from the DNA. Of hundreds of thousands of clones in the sample, approximately 73% are singletons; the top ten hold around 2%. This rearrangement joins TRBV6-5 to TRBJ1-6; unclear D gene. Sequences were obtained from memory CD4+ T cells sorted from blood. Noted subset: CD45RA-negative fraction. This sequence originates from a woman in her twenties or thirties in good health. This CDR3 reads CASSPWGTNSPLHF. DNA of the CDR3: TGTGCCAGCAGTCCATGGGGTACGAATTCACCCCTCCACTTT.